The 2 T cell receptor beta chains in this list originate from one sample, sequenced in a study of cytomegalovirus exposure and HLA in healthy donors. Generated by immunoSEQ multiplex PCR, the TCRdb table keeps only in-frame clones and is missing some. The profile covers 150,000 to 200,000 clones, with around nine tenths appearing a single time and roughly 1.5% taken by the ten largest. The sequenced material came from PBMCs. The receptor set was obtained from a woman aged 25 to 39 in good health and CMV-seronegative.

The V call is TRBV9, the J call TRBJ2-5, with D possibly matching TRBD1 (6 bases). The CDR3 spans 14 residues. The V gene lost 2 bases and the J gene lost 10 bases, with 18 bases spanning the gap. Per the germline V gene, CDR1 is SGDLS and CDR2 is YYNGEE. For the CDR3, the DNA is TGTGCCAGCAGCGTCAGGACAGACCCCACCGTCCAGTACTTC. Translating gives CASSVRTDPTVQYF. The full variable domain, rest sourced from reference TRBV9 and TRBJ2-5, is DSGVTQTPKHLITATGQRVTLRCSPRSGDLSVYWYQQSLDQGLQFLIQYYNGEERAKGNILERFSAQQFPDLHSELNLSSLELGDSALYFCASSVRTDPTVQYFGPGTRLLVL.

The chain carries TRBV11-2 and TRBJ2-2; D not certain. From germline, CDR1 is SGHAT and CDR2 FQNNGV. The CDR3 extends over 13 amino acids. The ends were cut back, 1 base at V and 7 bases at J, with 7 bases in the middle. The CDR3 region is CASSLGSGGELFF. CDR3 coding DNA: TGTGCCAGCAGCTTAGGATCCGGCGGGGAGCTGTTTTTT. Looking up the rest from reference TRBV11-2 and TRBJ2-2 gives the full variable domain: EAGVAQSPRYKIIEKRQSVAFWCNPISGHATLYWYQQILGQGPKLLIQFQNNGVVDDSQLPKDRFSAERLKGVDSTLKIQPAKLEDSAVYLCASSLGSGGELFFGEGSRLTVL.